These T cell receptor beta chains were read from a single sample in a study of blood T cell repertoires in COVID-19. TCRdb's table, derived via immunoSEQ multiplex PCR, lists solely in-frame clones and lacks some. Of roughly 250,000 clones detected, about nine tenths appear once; the ten largest clones hold over 3.5%. Material: peripheral blood. The source is a woman in her forties with acute or convalescent COVID-19. Each CDR3 is given with its conserved first and last residue. A D gene is named only where the DNA matches it firmly. A clone size is listed for some rows: how often the clone was seen (once, few, many), or a class if it is expanded.

J gene	clone size	D gene	V gene	CDR3 protein	CDR3 DNA
TRBJ2-3	-	-	TRBV5-1	CASSPLQGSGTDTQYF	TGCGCCAGCAGCCCCTTACAGGGTTCGGGCACAGATACGCAGTATTTT
TRBJ1-1	-	-	TRBV13	CASSGFGSGGAEAFF	TGTGCCAGCAGCGGGTTCGGGTCTGGCGGCGCTGAAGCTTTCTTT
TRBJ2-1	-	-	TRBV25-1	CASSAPGYGESYNEQFF	TGTGCCAGCAGTGCTCCAGGTTACGGGGAATCCTACAATGAGCAGTTCTTC
TRBJ1-2	-	TRBD1	TRBV15	CATSRAGGSGYTF	TGTGCCACCAGCAGAGCAGGGGGTAGTGGCTACACCTTC
TRBJ2-2	-	TRBD2	TRBV7-8	CASRLSGVGTGELFF	TGTGCCAGCAGACTTAGCGGGGTTGGCACCGGGGAGCTGTTTTTT
TRBJ2-1	-	TRBD2	TRBV9	CTSSPLGLDYNEQFF	TGTACCAGCAGCCCCCTGGGACTAGACTACAATGAGCAGTTCTTC
TRBJ1-1	-	-	TRBV27	CASSPLLANTEAFF	TGTGCCAGCAGTCCCCTTTTGGCGAACACTGAAGCTTTCTTT
TRBJ2-5	-	-	TRBV5-6	CASSPATGLETQYF	TGTGCCAGCAGTCCTGCGACAGGTTTAGAGACCCAGTACTTC
TRBJ2-3	-	-	TRBV24-1	CATSAETDTQYF	TGTGCCACCAGTGCAGAAACAGATACGCAGTATTTT
TRBJ1-5	-	TRBD1	TRBV7-9	CASSHGGTGVVQPQHF	TGTGCCAGCAGCCATGGGGGGACAGGGGTCGTCCAGCCCCAGCATTTT
TRBJ2-2	-	-	TRBV12-5	CASGLDSQNTGELFF	TGTGCTAGTGGTTTAGACAGCCAGAACACCGGGGAGCTGTTTTTT
TRBJ2-1	-	TRBD2	TRBV13	CASSPGLAGGYNEQFF	TGTGCCAGCAGCCCGGGACTAGCGGGGGGGTACAATGAGCAGTTCTTC
TRBJ1-2	-	TRBD1	TRBV27	CASSSYRGEGYTF	TGTGCCAGCAGTTCCTACAGGGGGGAAGGCTACACCTTC
TRBJ2-3	-	TRBD2	TRBV28	CASSPGTSGGLNTQYF	TGTGCCAGCAGTCCCGGGACTAGCGGGGGTCTGAATACGCAGTATTTT
TRBJ1-1	-	-	TRBV19	CAILDSMNTEAFF	TGTGCCATCCTCGACAGCATGAACACTGAAGCTTTCTTT
TRBJ1-1	-	-	TRBV24-1	CATSEGARTEAFF	TGTGCCACCAGTGAGGGGGCCCGAACTGAAGCTTTCTTT
TRBJ1-2	-	TRBD1	TRBV3-1/TRBV3-2	CASSLRQGEGGYTF	TGTGCCAGCAGCCTCAGACAGGGGGAGGGTGGCTACACCTTC
TRBJ1-1	-	-	TRBV30	CAWSTTGSTEAFF	TGTGCCTGGAGCACCACAGGGAGCACTGAAGCTTTCTTT
TRBJ2-1	-	TRBD2	TRBV9	CASESGGASYNEQFF	TGTGCCAGCGAAAGCGGGGGGGCCAGCTACAATGAGCAGTTCTTC
TRBJ2-2	-	-	TRBV7-2	CASSYARTVSGELFF	TGTGCCAGCAGCTACGCCCGGACAGTGAGCGGGGAGCTGTTTTTT
TRBJ1-5	few	TRBD1	TRBV2	CASSQGQDQPQHF	TGTGCCAGCAGTCAGGGACAGGACCAGCCCCAGCATTTT
TRBJ2-1	-	-	TRBV10-2	CASSEPLVGDGNEQFF	TGCGCCAGCAGTGAGCCACTAGTGGGCGATGGGAATGAGCAGTTCTTC
TRBJ1-1	-	-	TRBV2	CAREPRVSQERTEAFF	TGTGCCAGAGAGCCCAGGGTTTCCCAAGAAAGGACTGAAGCTTTCTTT
TRBJ1-3	-	TRBD1	TRBV4-1	CASSRSGTGRETIYF	TGCGCCAGCAGCCGCTCCGGGACAGGGAGGGAAACCATATATTTT
TRBJ1-4	-	-	TRBV21-1	CFRTGQAHF	TGTTTTCGGACGGGACAGGCTCATTTT
TRBJ2-2	once	TRBD2	TRBV2	CAIPLSGGVGRGTGELFF	TGTGCCATCCCCTTGAGTGGGGGGGTCGGTCGAGGCACCGGGGAGCTGTTTTTT
TRBJ1-2	-	-	TRBV2	CASSSPGLFYGYTF	TGTGCCAGCAGTTCCCCGGGACTTTTCTATGGCTACACCTTC
TRBJ2-5	-	TRBD2	TRBV25-1	CASSEHGTSGGRETQYF	TGTGCCAGCAGTGAACATGGGACTAGCGGGGGCCGGGAGACCCAGTACTTC
TRBJ1-3	-	-	TRBV4-1	CASSQGGGPGNTIYF	TGCGCCAGCAGCCAGGGAGGGGGGCCTGGAAACACCATATATTTT
TRBJ1-2	once	TRBD1	TRBV9	CASSGTGLGYTF	TGTGCCAGCAGCGGGACAGGGCTTGGCTACACCTTC
TRBJ1-2	-	-	TRBV6-1	CASSEAYSGVGYTF	TGTGCCAGCAGTGAAGCTTACAGTGGCGTTGGCTACACCTTC
TRBJ2-5	-	-	TRBV30	CAWSRAGKETQYF	TGTGCCTGGAGTAGGGCGGGGAAAGAGACCCAGTACTTC
TRBJ2-2	-	-	TRBV6-5	CASSHAARPAGELFF	TGTGCCAGCAGCCACGCAGCTAGACCCGCCGGGGAGCTGTTTTTT
TRBJ2-5	-	-	TRBV2	CASSTSRKETQYF	TGTGCCAGCAGTACTTCCCGAAAAGAGACCCAGTACTTC
TRBJ1-5	-	-	TRBV2	CASSIKRGSNQPQHF	TGTGCCAGCAGTATTAAAAGGGGTAGCAATCAGCCCCAGCATTTT
TRBJ2-1	-	-	TRBV3-1/TRBV3-2	CASSQADEQFF	TGTGCCAGCAGCCAGGCGGATGAGCAGTTCTTC
TRBJ1-2	-	TRBD1	TRBV9	CASSAVDRGGGYTF	TGTGCCAGCAGCGCCGTCGACAGGGGGGGCGGCTACACCTTC
TRBJ1-1	-	TRBD1	TRBV7-9	CASSLGTGKSGEAFF	TGTGCCAGCAGCCTAGGGACAGGGAAGTCGGGTGAAGCTTTCTTT
TRBJ2-3	-	TRBD2	TRBV7-2	CASSYLGLAGTDTQYF	TGTGCCAGCAGCTACCTGGGACTAGCGGGGACAGATACGCAGTATTTT